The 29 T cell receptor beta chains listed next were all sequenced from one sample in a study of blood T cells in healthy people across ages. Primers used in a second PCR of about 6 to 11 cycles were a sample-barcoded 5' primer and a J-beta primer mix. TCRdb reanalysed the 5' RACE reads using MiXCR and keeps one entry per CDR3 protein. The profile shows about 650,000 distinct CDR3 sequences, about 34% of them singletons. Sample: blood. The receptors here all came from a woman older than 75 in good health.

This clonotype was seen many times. CDR3 loop: CASSLAPDRGHWEQYF. CDR3 nucleotides: TGCGCCAGCAGCTTGGCCCCCGACAGGGGGCATTGGGAGCAGTACTTC. The V call is TRBV5-1, the J call TRBJ2-7; 10 nucleotides align to TRBD1. This CDR3 contains 16 residues. Germline V lookup: CDR1 SGHRS, CDR2 YFSETQ. The trim removed 0 bases at V and 7 bases at J, leaving 10 bases unmatched.

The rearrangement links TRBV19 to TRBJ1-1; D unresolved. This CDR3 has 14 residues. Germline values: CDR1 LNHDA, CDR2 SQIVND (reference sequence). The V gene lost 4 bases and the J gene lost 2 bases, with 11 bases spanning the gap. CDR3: CASSKPSTNTEAFF. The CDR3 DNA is TGTGCCAGTAGTAAGCCGTCGACCAACACTGAAGCTTTCTTT. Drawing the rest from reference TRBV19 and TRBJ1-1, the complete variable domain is DGGITQSPKYLFRKEGQNVTLSCEQNLNHDAMYWYRQDPGQGLRLIYYSQIVNDFQKGDIAEGYSVSREKKESFPLTVTSAQKNPTAFYLCASSKPSTNTEAFFGQGTRLTVV.

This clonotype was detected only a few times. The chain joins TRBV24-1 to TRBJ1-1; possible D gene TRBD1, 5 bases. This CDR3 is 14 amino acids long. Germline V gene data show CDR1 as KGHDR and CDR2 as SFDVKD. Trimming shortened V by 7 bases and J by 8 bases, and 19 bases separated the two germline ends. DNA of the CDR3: TGTGCCACCAGCCAGGACGGGGGGAGCTCGGAAGCTTTCTTT. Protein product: CATSQDGGSSEAFF.

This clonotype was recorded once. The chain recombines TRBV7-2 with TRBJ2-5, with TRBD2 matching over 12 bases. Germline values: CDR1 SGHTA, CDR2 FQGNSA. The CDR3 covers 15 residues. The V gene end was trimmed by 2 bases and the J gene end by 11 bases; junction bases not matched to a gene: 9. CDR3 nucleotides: TGTACCAGCAGCTTAACTAGCGGGGGGATTAATGAGCAGTACTTC. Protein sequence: CTSSLTSGGINEQYF.

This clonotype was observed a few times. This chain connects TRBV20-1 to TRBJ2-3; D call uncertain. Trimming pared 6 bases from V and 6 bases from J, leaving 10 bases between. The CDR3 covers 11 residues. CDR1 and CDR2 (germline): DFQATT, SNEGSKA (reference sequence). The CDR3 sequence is CSAVVRDTQYF. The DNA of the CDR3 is TGCAGTGCAGTTGTCAGGGATACGCAGTATTTT.

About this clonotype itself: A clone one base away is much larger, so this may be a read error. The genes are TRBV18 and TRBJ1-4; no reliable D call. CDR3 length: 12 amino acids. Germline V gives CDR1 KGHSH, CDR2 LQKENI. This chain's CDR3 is CASPPARRELFF. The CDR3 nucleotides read TGTGCCAGCCCACCCGCCAGGCGAGAACTGTTTTTT.

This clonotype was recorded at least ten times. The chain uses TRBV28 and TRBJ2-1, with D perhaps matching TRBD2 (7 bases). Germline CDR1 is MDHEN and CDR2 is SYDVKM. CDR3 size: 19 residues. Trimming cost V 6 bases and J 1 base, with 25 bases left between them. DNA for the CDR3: TGTGCCAGCAGGACAAACCTGGGGGGGCGTCTGAGGTCCTACAATGAGCAGTTCTTC. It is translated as CASRTNLGGRLRSYNEQFF. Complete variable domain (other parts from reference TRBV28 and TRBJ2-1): DVKVTQSSRYLVKRTGEKVFLECVQDMDHENMFWYRQDPGLGLRLIYFSYDVKMKEKGDIPEGYSVSREKKERFSLILESASTNQTSMYLCASRTNLGGRLRSYNEQFFGPGTRLTVL.

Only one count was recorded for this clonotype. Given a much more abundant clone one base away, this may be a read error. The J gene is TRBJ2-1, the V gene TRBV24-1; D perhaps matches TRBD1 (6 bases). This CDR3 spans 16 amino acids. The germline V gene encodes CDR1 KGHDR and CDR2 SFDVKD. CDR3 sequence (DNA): TGTGCCACCAGTGATCGGGACACGAGCTCCTACAATGGGCAGTTCTTC. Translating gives CATSDRDTSSYNGQFF.

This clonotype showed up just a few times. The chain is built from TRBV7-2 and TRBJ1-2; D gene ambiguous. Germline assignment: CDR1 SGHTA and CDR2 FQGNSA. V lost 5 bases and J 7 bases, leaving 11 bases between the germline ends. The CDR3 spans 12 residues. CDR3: CASSPTWGGYTF. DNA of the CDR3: TGTGCCAGCAGCCCCACCTGGGGTGGCTACACCTTC. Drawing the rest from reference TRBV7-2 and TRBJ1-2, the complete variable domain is GAGVSQSPSNKVTEKGKDVELRCDPISGHTALYWYRQSLGQGLEFLIYFQGNSAPDKSGLPSDRFSAERTGGSVSTLTIQRTQQEDSAVYLCASSPTWGGYTFGSGTRLTVV.

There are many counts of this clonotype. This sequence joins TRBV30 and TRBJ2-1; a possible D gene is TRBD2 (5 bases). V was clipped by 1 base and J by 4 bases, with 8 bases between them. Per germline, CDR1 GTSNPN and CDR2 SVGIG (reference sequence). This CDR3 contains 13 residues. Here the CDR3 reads CAWSGGGYNEQFF. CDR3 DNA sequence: TGTGCCTGGAGTGGAGGAGGTTACAATGAGCAGTTCTTC.

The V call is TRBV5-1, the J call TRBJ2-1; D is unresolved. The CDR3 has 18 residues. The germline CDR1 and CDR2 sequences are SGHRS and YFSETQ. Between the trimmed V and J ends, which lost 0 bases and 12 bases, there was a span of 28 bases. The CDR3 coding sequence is TGCGCCAGCAGCTTGGAGGCGGTGGGCGGAACGGTTAGGGATGGGCAGTTCTTC. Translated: CASSLEAVGGTVRDGQFF.

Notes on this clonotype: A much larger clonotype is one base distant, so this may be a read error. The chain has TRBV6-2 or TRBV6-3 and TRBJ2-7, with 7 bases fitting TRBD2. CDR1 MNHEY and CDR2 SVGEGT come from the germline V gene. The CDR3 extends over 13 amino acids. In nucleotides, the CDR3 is TGTGCCAGTCTAGCGGCATCCTCCTACGAGCGGTACTTC. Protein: CASLAASSYERYF.

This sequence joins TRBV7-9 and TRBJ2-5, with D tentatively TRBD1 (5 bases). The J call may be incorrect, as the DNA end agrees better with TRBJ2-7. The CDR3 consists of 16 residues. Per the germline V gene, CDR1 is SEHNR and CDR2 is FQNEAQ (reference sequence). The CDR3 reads CASTTSRAPWPCEQYF. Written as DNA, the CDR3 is TGTGCCAGCACCACCAGCAGGGCCCCTTGGCCCTGCGAGCAGTACTTC.

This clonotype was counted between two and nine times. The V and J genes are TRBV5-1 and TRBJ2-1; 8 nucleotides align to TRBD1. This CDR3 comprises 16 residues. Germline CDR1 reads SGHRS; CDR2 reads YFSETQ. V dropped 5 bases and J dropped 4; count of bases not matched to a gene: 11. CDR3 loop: CASSSGGRGPYNEQFF. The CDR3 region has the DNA TGCGCCAGCAGTTCCGGGGGCAGGGGGCCGTACAATGAGCAGTTCTTC.

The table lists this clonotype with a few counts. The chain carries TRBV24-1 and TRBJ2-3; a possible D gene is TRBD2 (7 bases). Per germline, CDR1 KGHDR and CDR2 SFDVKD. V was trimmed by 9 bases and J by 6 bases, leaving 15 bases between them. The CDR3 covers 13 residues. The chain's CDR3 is CATGAGAADTQYF. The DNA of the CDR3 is TGTGCCACCGGCGCGGGGGCCGCGGATACGCAGTATTTT.

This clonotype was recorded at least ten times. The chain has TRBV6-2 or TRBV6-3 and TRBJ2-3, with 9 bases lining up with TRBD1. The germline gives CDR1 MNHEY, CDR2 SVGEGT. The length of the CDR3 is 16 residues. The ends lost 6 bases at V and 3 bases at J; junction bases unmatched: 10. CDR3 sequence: CASSHGQGRGTDTQYF. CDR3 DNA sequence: TGTGCCAGCAGCCACGGACAGGGGAGGGGTACAGATACGCAGTATTTT.

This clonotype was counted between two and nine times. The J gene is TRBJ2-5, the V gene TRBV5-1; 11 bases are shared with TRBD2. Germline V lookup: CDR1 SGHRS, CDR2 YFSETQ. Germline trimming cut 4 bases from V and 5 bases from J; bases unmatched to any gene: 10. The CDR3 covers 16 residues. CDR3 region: CASSGGTGTSGETQYF. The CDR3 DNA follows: TGCGCCAGCAGCGGGGGGACCGGGACTAGCGGCGAGACCCAGTACTTC.

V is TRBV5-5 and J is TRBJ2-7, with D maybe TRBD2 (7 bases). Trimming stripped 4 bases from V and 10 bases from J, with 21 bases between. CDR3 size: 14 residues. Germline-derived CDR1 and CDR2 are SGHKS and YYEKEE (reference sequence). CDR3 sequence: CASSGRGGQDPQYF. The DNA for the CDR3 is TGTGCCAGCAGCGGAAGGGGGGGCCAAGACCCCCAGTACTTC.

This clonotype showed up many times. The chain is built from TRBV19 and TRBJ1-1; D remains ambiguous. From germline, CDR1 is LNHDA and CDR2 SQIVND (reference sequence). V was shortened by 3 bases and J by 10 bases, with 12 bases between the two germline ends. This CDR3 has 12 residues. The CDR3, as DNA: TGTGCCAGTAGTATCGTTCGGGGAGGAGCTTTCTTT. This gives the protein CASSIVRGGAFF.

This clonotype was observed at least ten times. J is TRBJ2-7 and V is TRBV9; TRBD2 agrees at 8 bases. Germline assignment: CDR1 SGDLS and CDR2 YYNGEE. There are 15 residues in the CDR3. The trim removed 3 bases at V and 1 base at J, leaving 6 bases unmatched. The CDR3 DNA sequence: TGTGCCAGCAGCGCCGGGGGGGGTCAATCCTACGAGCAGTACTTC. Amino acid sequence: CASSAGGGQSYEQYF.

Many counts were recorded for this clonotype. For the CDR3, the DNA is TGTGCCAGCAGTTCGGCAGGGAGGAATGCAGATACGCAGTATTTT. This sequence encodes CASSSAGRNADTQYF. This chain uses TRBV27 with TRBJ2-3; perhaps TRBD2 as D (6 bases). Germline values: CDR1 MNHEY, CDR2 SMNVEV (reference sequence). The CDR3 consists of 15 residues. Trimming removed 4 bases at V and 4 bases at J, with 15 bases between.

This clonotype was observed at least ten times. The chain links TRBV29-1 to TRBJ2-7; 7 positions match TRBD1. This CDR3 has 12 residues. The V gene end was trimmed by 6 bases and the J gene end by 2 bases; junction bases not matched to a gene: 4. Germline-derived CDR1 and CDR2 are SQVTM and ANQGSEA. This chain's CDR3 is CSVGQVAYEQYF. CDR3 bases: TGCAGCGTAGGACAGGTAGCCTACGAGCAGTACTTC.

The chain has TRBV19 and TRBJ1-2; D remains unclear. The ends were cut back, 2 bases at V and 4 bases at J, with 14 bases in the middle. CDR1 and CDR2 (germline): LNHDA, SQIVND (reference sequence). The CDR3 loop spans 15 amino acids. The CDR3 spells CASSINGVRRYGYTF. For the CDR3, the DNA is TGTGCCAGTAGTATAAACGGGGTGAGACGCTATGGCTACACCTTC. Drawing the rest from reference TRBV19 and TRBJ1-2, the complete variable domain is DGGITQSPKYLFRKEGQNVTLSCEQNLNHDAMYWYRQDPGQGLRLIYYSQIVNDFQKGDIAEGYSVSREKKESFPLTVTSAQKNPTAFYLCASSINGVRRYGYTFGSGTRLTVV.

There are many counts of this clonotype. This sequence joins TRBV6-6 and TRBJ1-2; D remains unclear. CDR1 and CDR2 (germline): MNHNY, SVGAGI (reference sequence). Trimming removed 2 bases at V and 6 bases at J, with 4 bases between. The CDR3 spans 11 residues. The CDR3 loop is CASSYVDGYTF. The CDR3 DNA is TGTGCCAGCAGTTACGTTGATGGCTACACCTTC.

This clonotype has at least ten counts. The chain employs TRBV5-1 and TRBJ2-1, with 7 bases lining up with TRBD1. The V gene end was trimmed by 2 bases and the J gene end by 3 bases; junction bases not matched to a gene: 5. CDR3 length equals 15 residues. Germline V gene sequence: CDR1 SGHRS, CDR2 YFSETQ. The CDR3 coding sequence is TGCGCCAGCAGCTTAGTGGGACAGCGCTACAATGAGCAGTTCTTC. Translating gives CASSLVGQRYNEQFF.

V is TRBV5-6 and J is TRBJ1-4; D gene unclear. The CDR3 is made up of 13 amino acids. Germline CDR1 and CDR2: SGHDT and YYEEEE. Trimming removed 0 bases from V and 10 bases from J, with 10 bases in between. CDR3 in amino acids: CASSLAGQRKLFF. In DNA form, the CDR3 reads TGTGCCAGCAGCTTGGCCGGGCAACGAAAACTGTTTTTT.

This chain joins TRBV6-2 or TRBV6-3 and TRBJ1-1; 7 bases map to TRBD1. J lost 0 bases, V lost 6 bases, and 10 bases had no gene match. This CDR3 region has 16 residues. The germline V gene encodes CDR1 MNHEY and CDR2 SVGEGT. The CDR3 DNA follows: TGTGCCAGCAGAAAAACGGGACAGCCTATGAACACTGAAGCTTTCTTT. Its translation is CASRKTGQPMNTEAFF.

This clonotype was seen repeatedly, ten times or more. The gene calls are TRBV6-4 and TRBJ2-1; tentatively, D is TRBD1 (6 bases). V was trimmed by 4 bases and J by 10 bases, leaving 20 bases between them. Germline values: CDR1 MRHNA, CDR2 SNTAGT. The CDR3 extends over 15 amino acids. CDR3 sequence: CASSGGSGVLDEQFF. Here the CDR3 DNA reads TGTGCCAGCAGTGGAGGCTCAGGGGTCCTCGACGAGCAGTTCTTC.

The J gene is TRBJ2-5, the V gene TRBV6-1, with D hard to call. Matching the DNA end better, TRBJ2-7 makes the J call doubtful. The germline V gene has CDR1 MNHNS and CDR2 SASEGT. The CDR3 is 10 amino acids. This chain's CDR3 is CASEDYEQYF. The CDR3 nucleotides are TGTGCCAGCGAGGACTACGAGCAGTACTTC.